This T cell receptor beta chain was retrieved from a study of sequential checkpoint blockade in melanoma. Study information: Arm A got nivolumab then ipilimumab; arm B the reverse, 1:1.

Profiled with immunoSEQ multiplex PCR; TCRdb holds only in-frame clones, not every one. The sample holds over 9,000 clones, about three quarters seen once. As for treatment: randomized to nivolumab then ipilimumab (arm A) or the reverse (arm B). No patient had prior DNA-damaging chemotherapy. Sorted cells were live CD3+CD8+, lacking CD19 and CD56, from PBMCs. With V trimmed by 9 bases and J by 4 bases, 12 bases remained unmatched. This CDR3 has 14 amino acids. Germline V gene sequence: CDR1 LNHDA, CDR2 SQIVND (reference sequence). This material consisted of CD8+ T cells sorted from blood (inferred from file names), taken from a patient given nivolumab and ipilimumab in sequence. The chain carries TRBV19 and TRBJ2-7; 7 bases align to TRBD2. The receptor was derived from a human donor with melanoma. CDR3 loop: CASHGREALYEQYF. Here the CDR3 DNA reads TGTGCCAGCCACGGACGGGAGGCACTTTACGAGCAGTACTTC. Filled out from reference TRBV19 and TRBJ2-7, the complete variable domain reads DGGITQSPKYLFRKEGQNVTLSCEQNLNHDAMYWYRQDPGQGLRLIYYSQIVNDFQKGDIAEGYSVSREKKESFPLTVTSAQKNPTAFYLCASHGREALYEQYFGPGTRLTVT.